This T cell receptor beta chain was sequenced during a study of T-cell memory formation after mild COVID-19. Trimming shortened V by 3 bases and J by 8 bases, and 20 bases separated the two germline ends. The germline V gene has CDR1 SGHKS and CDR2 YYEKEE (reference sequence). There are 16 residues in the CDR3. Amplification by 5'RACE using constant-segment primers produced TCR alpha and TCR beta cDNA libraries that carried sample barcodes and UMIs. MiXCR, run by TCRdb on the 5' RACE reads, gives a single entry per CDR3 protein. The sample shows 200,000 to 250,000 distinct CDR3 sequences, around a tenth of them seen only once. This clonotype has just a few counts.

The TCR comes from a man between 18 and 35 years old who had mild COVID-19 (a few samples of this study predate the infection). Cell type and time point are not known. The chain carries TRBV5-5 and TRBJ1-4; D may be TRBD1 (6 bases). Sequencing was done on a sample of PBMCs or a T cell subset sorted from them (not recorded which). The CDR3, as DNA: TGTGCCAGCAGCTCACCACAGGGCCTTGGTAGCGAAAAACTGTTTTTT. Its translation: CASSSPQGLGSEKLFF.